This T cell receptor (beta chain) was found in a study of cytomegalovirus exposure and HLA in healthy donors. Study information: According to later analysis, the same platform produced the 110 or so validation and around 730 first-cohort repertoires. Findings and caveats of the study: The investigators catalogued under 200 TCR beta chains as cytomegalovirus-associated. The classifier was said to identify cytomegalovirus status with high specificity and sensitivity.

CDR1 is SNHLY and CDR2 is FYNNEI in the germline V gene. The junction had 8 bases not matched to a gene; V was cut back by 1 base and J by 14 bases. The CDR3 has 13 residues. About this clone: Antigen: not known.

The method was immunoSEQ multiplex PCR; TCRdb's version includes in-frame clones alone and lacks a portion of them. Among 200,000 to 250,000 clones listed, roughly 90% were seen once. The sequence came from a man aged 18 to 30 in good health and CMV-seropositive. The sample consisted of PBMCs. The rearrangement uses TRBV2 and TRBJ2-4; 7 bases fit TRBD2. Here the CDR3 reads CASSEGTGTIKYF. The CDR3 region has the DNA TGTGCCAGCAGTGAAGGAACCGGGACTATCAAGTACTTC.